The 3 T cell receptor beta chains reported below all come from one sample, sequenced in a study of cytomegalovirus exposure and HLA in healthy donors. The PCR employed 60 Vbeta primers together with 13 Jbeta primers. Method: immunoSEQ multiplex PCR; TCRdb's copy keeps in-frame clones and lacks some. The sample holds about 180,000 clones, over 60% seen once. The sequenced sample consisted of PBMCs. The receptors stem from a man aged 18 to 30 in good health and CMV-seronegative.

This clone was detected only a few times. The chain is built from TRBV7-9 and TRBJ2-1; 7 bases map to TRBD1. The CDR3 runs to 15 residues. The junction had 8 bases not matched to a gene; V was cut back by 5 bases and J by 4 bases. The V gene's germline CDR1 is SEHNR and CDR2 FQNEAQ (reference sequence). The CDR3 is CASSATDRAYNEQFF. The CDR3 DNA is TGTGCCAGCAGCGCAACAGACAGGGCGTACAATGAGCAGTTCTTC. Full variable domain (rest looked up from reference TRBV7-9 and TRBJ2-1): DTGVSQNPRHKITKRGQNVTFRCDPISEHNRLYWYRQTLGQGPEFLTYFQNEAQLEKSRLLSDRFSAERPKGSFSTLEIQRTEQGDSAMYLCASSATDRAYNEQFFGPGTRLTVL.

The CDR3 nucleotides are TGCGCCAGCAGCTTGGGAGCGGGGGGGTTCTACAATGAGCAGTTCTTC. This translates into CASSLGAGGFYNEQFF. This sequence joins TRBV5-1 and TRBJ2-1; 10 nucleotides agree with TRBD2. The germline V gene encodes CDR1 SGHRS and CDR2 YFSETQ. Trimming took 0 bases from V and 3 from J; bases not matched to a gene: 3. There are 16 residues in the CDR3.

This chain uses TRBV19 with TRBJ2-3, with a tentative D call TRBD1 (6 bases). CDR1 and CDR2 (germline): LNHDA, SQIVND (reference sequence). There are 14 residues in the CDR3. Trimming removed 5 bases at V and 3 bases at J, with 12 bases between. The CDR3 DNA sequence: TGTGCCAGTAGTCTACGGACAGCTACAGATACGCAGTATTTT. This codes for CASSLRTATDTQYF. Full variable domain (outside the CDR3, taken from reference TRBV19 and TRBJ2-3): DGGITQSPKYLFRKEGQNVTLSCEQNLNHDAMYWYRQDPGQGLRLIYYSQIVNDFQKGDIAEGYSVSREKKESFPLTVTSAQKNPTAFYLCASSLRTATDTQYFGPGTRLTVL.